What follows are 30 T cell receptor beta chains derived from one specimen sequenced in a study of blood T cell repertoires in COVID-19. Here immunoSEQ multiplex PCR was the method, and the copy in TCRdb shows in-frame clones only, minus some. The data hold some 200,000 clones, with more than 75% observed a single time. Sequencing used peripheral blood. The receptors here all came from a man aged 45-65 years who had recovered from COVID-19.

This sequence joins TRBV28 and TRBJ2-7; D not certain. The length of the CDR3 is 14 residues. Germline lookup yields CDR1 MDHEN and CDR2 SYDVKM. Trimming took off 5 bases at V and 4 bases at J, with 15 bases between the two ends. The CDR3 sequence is CASSTPGSFYEQYF. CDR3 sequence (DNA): TGTGCCAGCAGTACGCCGGGTAGCTTTTACGAGCAGTACTTC.

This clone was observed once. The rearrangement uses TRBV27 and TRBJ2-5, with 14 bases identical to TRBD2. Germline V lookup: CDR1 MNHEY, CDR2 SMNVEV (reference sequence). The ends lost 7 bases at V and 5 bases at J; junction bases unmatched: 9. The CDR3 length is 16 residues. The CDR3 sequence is CASTTRGLAGVETQYF. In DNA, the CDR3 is TGTGCCAGCACCACCAGGGGACTAGCGGGAGTGGAGACCCAGTACTTC.

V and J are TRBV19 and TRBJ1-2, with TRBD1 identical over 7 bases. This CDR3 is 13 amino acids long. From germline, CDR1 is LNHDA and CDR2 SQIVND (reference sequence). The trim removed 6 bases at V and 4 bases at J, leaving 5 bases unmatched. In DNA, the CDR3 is TGTGCCAGTAGGAAAGACAGGGCCTATGGCTACACCTTC. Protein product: CASRKDRAYGYTF.

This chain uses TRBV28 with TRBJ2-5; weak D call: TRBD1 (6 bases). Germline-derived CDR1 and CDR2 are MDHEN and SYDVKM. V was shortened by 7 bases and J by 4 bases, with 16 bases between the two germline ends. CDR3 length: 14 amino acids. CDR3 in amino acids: CASITTGSSETQYF. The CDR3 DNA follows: TGTGCCAGCATTACTACAGGGTCGTCAGAGACCCAGTACTTC.

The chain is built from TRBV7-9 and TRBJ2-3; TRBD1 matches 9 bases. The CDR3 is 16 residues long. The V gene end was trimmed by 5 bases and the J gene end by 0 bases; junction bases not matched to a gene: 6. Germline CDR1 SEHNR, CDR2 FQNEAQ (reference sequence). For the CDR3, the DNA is TGTGCCAGCAGCGGACAGGGGCCGTTGAGCACAGATACGCAGTATTTT. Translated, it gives CASSGQGPLSTDTQYF. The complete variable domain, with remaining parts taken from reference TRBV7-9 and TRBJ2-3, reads DTGVSQNPRHKITKRGQNVTFRCDPISEHNRLYWYRQTLGQGPEFLTYFQNEAQLEKSRLLSDRFSAERPKGSFSTLEIQRTEQGDSAMYLCASSGQGPLSTDTQYFGPGTRLTVL.

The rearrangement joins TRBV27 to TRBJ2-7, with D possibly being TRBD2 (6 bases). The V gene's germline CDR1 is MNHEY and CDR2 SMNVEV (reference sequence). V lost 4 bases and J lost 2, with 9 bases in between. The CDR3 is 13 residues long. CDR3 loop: CASSWGDTYEQYF. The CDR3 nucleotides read TGTGCCAGCAGTTGGGGGGATACCTACGAGCAGTACTTC.

CDR3 coding DNA: TGTGCCAGCAGTGATAGGGGGCTCAGGGGCTACACCTTC. It codes for CASSDRGLRGYTF. The genes are TRBV6-1 and TRBJ1-2; 7 bases agree with TRBD1. V lost 3 bases to trimming and J lost 8 bases; unmatched junction nucleotides: 6. The CDR3 is made up of 13 amino acids. The germline V gene has CDR1 MNHNS and CDR2 SASEGT.

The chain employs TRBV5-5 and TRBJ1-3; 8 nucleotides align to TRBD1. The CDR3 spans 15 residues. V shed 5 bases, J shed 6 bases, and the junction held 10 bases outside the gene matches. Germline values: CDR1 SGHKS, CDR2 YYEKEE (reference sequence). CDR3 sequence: CASSPLGQAENTIYF. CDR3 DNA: TGTGCCAGCAGTCCACTGGGACAGGCTGAAAACACCATATATTTT.

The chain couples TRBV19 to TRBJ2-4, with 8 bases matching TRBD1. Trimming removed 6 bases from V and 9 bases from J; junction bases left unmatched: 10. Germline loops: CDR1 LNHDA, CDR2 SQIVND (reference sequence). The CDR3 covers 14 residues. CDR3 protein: CASSGDRRGSIQYF. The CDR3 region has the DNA TGTGCCAGTAGCGGGGACAGGAGGGGATCCATTCAGTACTTC.

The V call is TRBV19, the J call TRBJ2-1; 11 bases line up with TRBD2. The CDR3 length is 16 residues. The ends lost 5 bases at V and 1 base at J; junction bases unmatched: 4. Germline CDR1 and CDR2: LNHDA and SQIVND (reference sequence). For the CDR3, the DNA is TGTGCCAGTAGTCGAACTAGCGGGAGTTCCTACAATGAGCAGTTCTTC. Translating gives CASSRTSGSSYNEQFF.

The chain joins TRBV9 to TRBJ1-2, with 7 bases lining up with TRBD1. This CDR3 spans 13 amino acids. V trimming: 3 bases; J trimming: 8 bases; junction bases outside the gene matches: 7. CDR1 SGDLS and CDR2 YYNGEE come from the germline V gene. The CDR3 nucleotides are TGTGCCAGCAGCGCAACAGGGGATCTCGGCTACACCTTC. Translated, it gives CASSATGDLGYTF.

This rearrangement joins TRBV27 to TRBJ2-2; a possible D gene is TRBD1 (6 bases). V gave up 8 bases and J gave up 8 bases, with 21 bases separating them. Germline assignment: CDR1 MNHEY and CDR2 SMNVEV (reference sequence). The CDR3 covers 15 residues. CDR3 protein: CASAPGTSLSGELFF. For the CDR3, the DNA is TGTGCCAGCGCCCCCGGGACAAGTCTATCGGGGGAGCTGTTTTTT.

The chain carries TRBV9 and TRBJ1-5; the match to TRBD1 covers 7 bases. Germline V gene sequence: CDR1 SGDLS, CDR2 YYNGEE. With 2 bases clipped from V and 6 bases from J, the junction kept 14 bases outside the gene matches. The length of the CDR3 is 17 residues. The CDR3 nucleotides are TGTGCCAGCAGCGTCAGACAGGGTCATAGGGGTGGTCAGCCCCAGCATTTT. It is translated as CASSVRQGHRGGQPQHF.

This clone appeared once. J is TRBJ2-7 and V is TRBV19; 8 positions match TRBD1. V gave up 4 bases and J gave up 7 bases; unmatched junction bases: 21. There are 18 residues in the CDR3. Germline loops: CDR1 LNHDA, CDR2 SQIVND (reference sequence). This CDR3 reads CASSKLMIRDRSDREQYF. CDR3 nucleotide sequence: TGTGCCAGTAGTAAATTAATGATCCGGGACAGGAGCGACAGGGAGCAGTACTTC.

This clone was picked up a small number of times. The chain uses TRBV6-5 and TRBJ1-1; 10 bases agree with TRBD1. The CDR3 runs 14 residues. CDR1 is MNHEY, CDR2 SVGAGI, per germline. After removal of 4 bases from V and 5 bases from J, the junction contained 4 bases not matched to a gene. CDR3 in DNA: TGTGCCAGCAGTTGGGGGACAGGGGAGACTGAAGCTTTCTTT. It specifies CASSWGTGETEAFF.

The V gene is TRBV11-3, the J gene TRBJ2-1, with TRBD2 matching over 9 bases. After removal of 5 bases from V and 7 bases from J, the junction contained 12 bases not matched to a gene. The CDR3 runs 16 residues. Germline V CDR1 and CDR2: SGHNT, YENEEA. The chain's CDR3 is CASSLRGAGGKNEQFF. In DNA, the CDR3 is TGTGCCAGCAGCCTCCGCGGGGCGGGAGGGAAAAATGAGCAGTTCTTC.

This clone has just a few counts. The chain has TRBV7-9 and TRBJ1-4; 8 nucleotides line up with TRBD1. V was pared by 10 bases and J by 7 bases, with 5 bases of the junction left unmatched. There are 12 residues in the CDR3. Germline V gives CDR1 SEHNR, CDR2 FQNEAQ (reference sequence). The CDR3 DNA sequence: TGTGCCACCGGGACAGGCCTTGAAAAACTGTTTTTT. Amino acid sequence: CATGTGLEKLFF.

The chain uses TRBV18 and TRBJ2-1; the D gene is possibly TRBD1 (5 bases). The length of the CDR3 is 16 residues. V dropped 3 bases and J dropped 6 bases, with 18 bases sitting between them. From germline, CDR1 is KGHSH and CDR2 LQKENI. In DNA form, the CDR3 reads TGTGCCAGCTCACCTGAGACAGACTTAAAGCTCAATGAGCAGTTCTTC. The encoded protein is CASSPETDLKLNEQFF.

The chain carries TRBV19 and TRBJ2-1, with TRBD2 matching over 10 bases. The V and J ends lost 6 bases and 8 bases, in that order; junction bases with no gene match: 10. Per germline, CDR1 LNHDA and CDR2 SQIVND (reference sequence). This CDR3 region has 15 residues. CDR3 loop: CASRMGIAGGYEQFF. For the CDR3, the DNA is TGTGCCAGTAGGATGGGAATAGCGGGAGGTTATGAGCAGTTCTTC. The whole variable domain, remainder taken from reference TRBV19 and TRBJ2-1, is DGGITQSPKYLFRKEGQNVTLSCEQNLNHDAMYWYRQDPGQGLRLIYYSQIVNDFQKGDIAEGYSVSREKKESFPLTVTSAQKNPTAFYLCASRMGIAGGYEQFFGPGTRLTVL.

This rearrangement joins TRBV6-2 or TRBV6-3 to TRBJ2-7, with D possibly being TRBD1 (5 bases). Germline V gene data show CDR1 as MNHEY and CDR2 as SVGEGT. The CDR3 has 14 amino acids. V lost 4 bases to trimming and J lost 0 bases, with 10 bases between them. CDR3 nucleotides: TGTGCCAGCAGTTTCGCAGGGTTCTCCTACGAGCAGTACTTC. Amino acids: CASSFAGFSYEQYF.

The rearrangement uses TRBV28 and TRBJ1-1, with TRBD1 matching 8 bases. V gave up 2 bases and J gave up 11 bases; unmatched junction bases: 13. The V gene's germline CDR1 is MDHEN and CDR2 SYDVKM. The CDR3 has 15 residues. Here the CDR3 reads CASSLPHRTGKFAFF. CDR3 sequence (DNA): TGTGCCAGCAGTTTACCCCACCGGACAGGGAAATTTGCTTTCTTT.

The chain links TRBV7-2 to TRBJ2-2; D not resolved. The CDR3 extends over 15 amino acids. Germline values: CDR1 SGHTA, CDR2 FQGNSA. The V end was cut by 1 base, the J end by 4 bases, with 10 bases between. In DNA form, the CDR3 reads TGTGCCAGCAGCTTAGTGCTTACAGCCACCGGGGAGCTGTTTTTT. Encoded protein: CASSLVLTATGELFF.

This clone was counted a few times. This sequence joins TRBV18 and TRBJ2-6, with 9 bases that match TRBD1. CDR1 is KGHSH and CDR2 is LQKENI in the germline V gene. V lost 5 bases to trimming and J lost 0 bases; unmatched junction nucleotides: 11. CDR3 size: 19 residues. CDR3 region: CASSGGTGFVVSGANVLTF. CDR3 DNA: TGTGCCAGCTCAGGCGGGACAGGGTTCGTGGTCTCTGGGGCCAACGTCCTGACTTTC. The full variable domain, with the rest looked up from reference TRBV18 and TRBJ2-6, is NAGVMQNPRHLVRRRGQEARLRCSPMKGHSHVYWYRQLPEEGLKFMVYLQKENIIDESGMPKERFSAEFPKEGPSILRIQQVVRGDSAAYFCASSGGTGFVVSGANVLTFGAGSRLTVL.

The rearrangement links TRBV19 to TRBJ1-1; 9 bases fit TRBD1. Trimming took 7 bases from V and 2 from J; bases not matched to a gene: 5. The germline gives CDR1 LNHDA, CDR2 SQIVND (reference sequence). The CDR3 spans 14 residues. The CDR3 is CASTRQGGNTEAFF. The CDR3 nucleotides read TGTGCCAGTACTCGACAGGGGGGTAACACTGAAGCTTTCTTT.

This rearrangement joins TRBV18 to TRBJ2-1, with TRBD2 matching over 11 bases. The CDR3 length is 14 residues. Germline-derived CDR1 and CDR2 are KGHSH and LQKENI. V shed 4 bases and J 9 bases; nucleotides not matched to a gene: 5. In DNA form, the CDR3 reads TGTGCCAGCTCACGGGAGACTAGCGGGATTGAGCAGTTCTTC. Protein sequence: CASSRETSGIEQFF.

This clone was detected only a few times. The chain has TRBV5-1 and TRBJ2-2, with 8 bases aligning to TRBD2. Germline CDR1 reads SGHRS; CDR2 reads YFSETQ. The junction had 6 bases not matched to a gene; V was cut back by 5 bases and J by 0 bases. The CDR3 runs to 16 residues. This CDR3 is CASRLLAVANTGELFF. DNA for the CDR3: TGCGCCAGCAGATTACTAGCGGTCGCGAACACCGGGGAGCTGTTTTTT.

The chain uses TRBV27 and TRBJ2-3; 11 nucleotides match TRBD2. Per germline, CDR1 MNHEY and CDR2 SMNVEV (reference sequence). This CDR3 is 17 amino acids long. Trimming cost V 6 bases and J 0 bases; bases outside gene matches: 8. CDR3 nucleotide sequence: TGTGCCAGCAGACCCCTGGGACTAGCGGTTAGCACAGATACGCAGTATTTT. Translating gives CASRPLGLAVSTDTQYF.

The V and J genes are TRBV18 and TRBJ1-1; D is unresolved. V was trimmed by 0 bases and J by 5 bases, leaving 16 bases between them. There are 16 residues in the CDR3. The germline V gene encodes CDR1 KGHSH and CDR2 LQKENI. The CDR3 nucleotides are TGTGCCAGCTCACCACCGGTAAGAGGTGTGGAAACTGAAGCTTTCTTT. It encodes CASSPPVRGVETEAFF.

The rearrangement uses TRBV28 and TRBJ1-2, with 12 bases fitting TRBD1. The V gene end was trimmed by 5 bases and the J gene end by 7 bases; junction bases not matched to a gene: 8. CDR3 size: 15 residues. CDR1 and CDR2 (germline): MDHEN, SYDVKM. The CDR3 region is CASSGEGTGGSGYTF. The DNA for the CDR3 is TGTGCCAGCAGTGGCGAGGGGACAGGGGGCTCTGGCTACACCTTC.

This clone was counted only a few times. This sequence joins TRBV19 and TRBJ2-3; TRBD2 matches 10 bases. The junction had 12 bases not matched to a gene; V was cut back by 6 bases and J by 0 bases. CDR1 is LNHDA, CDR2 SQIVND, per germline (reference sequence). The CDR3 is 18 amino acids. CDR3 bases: TGTGCCAGTAGCCAGGGACTAGCGATTACCTCTAGCACAGATACGCAGTATTTT. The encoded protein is CASSQGLAITSSTDTQYF.